A selection of T cell receptor beta chains follows, all from one sample in a study of blood T cell repertoires in COVID-19. Profiled with immunoSEQ multiplex PCR; TCRdb holds only in-frame clones, not every one. The sample carries 310,000 or so clones, 80% to 90% recorded once. Sequencing was carried out using peripheral blood. These receptors were obtained from a man aged 18 to 29 who had recovered from COVID-19. Both conserved end residues are part of each CDR3. D genes are given only for firm matches. Expanded clones get a size class; other rows say once, few or many, or leave the size out.

V	size	J	D	DNA	CDR3
TRBV2	NA	TRBJ1-5	NA	TGTGCCAGCAGTGAAACAACAGGTTCCGATCAGCCCCAGCATTTT	CASSETTGSDQPQHF
TRBV7-9	NA	TRBJ1-2	NA	TGTGCCAGCAGCTCAGGGAACTATGGCTACACCTTC	CASSSGNYGYTF
TRBV4-3	NA	TRBJ2-2	NA	TGCGCCAGCAGCCAAGATCGATCAGGGGCCGGGGAGCTGTTTTTT	CASSQDRSGAGELFF
TRBV11-1	NA	TRBJ1-1	NA	TGTGCCAGCAGCTTAGGTTCGTACACTGAAGCTTTCTTT	CASSLGSYTEAFF
TRBV7-3	NA	TRBJ1-1	NA	TGTGCCAGCAGCCCCCGAGGGGGTGGCACTGAAGCTTTCTTT	CASSPRGGGTEAFF
TRBV21-1	few	TRBJ1-1	NA	TGTGCCAGCAGCAGGCCTTTGACAGGTTCGAACACTGAAGCTTTCTTT	CASSRPLTGSNTEAFF
TRBV2	NA	TRBJ1-4	TRBD1	TGTGCCAGCAGTGAGGGACAGGCGGCAACTAATGAAAAACTGTTTTTT	CASSEGQAATNEKLFF
TRBV19	NA	TRBJ1-4	NA	TGTGCCAGTAGTATAGTCACGGGGGGAGCTGAAAAACTGTTTTTT	CASSIVTGGAEKLFF
TRBV7-8	many	TRBJ2-1	TRBD2	TGTGCCAGCAGCTTGGAAGCGGGGCTCTACAATGAGCAGTTCTTC	CASSLEAGLYNEQFF
TRBV6-5	NA	TRBJ2-5	TRBD2	TGTGCCAGCAGTTACACCGGAGTCACGGGAGGGGAGACCCAGTACTTC	CASSYTGVTGGETQYF
TRBV2	NA	TRBJ2-6	NA	TGTGCCAGCAGCAGTTCTGGGGCCAACGTCCTGACTTTC	CASSSSGANVLTF
TRBV5-1	NA	TRBJ2-7	TRBD1	TGCGCCAGCAGCCACGGGGACAGGGAGGCCTACGAGCAGTACTTC	CASSHGDREAYEQYF
TRBV29-1	NA	TRBJ2-7	NA	TGCAGCGTTGAATTTGCCAGGCAAGGAACCTACGAGCAGTACTTC	CSVEFARQGTYEQYF
TRBV4-2	NA	TRBJ2-7	TRBD2	TGTGCCAGCAGCCAAGAAGGAGGCGCGGGAGGACTTTGGGAGCAGTACTTC	CASSQEGGAGGLWEQYF
TRBV5-8	NA	TRBJ2-1	NA	TGTGCCAGAGCAAAAACAGGGAATAATCGATTTAATGAGCAGTTCTTC	CARAKTGNNRFNEQFF
TRBV7-9	NA	TRBJ2-7	TRBD2	TGTGCCAGCAGCTTACTAGCGGGAGGGCTCCACGAGCAGTACTTC	CASSLLAGGLHEQYF
TRBV6-1	few	TRBJ2-7	NA	TGTGCCAGCAGTGTTAAATTTGGGGGCCCAACCAACTACGAGCAGTACTTC	CASSVKFGGPTNYEQYF
TRBV4-1	NA	TRBJ2-1	TRBD2	TGCGCCAGCAGCCAACAGCGGGGGGCATACAATGAGCAGTTCTTC	CASSQQRGAYNEQFF
TRBV27	NA	TRBJ1-2	NA	TGTGCCAGCAGTTTTCTACAGGGTAAAGGCTACACCTTC	CASSFLQGKGYTF